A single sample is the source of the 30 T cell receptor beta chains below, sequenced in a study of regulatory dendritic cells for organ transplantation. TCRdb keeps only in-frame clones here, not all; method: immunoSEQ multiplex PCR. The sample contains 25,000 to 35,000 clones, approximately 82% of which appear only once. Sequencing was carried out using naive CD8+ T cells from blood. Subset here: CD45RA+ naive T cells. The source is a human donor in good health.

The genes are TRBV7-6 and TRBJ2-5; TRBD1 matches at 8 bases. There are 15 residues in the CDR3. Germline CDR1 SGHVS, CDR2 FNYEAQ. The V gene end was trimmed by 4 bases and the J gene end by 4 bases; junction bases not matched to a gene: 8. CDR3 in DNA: TGTGCCAGCAGCTCCCCAGGGGGCCTTGGAGAGACCCAGTACTTC. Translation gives CASSSPGGLGETQYF.

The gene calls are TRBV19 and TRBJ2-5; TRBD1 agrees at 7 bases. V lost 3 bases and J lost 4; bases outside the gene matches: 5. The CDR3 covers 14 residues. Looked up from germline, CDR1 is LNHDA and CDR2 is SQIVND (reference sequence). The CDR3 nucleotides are TGTGCCAGTAGTATCGTGGCAGGGGGAGAGACCCAGTACTTC. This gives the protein CASSIVAGGETQYF.

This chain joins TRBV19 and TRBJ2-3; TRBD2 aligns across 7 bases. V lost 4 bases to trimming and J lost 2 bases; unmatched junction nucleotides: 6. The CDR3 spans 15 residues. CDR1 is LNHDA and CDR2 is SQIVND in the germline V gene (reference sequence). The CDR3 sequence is CASSNRDYFTDTQYF. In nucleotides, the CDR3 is TGTGCCAGTAGTAACCGGGACTACTTCACAGATACGCAGTATTTT.

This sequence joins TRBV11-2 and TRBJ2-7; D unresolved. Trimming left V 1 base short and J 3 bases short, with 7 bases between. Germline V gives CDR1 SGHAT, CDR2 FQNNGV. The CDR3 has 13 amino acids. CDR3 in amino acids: CASSLAPSYEQYF. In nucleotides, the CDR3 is TGTGCCAGCAGCTTAGCCCCGAGCTACGAGCAGTACTTC. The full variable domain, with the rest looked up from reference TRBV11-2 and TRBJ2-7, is EAGVAQSPRYKIIEKRQSVAFWCNPISGHATLYWYQQILGQGPKLLIQFQNNGVVDDSQLPKDRFSAERLKGVDSTLKIQPAKLEDSAVYLCASSLAPSYEQYFGPGTRLTVT.

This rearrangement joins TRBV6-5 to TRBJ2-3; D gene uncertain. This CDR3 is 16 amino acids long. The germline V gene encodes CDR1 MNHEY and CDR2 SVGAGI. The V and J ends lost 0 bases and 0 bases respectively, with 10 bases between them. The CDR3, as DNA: TGTGCCAGCAGTTACTCGTCTGGCTCCAGCACAGATACGCAGTATTTT. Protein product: CASSYSSGSSTDTQYF.

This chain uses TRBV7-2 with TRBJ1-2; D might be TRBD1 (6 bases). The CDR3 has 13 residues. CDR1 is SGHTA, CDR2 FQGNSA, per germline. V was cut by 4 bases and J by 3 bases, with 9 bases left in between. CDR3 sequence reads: CASSSGQYYGYTF. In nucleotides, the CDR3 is TGTGCCAGCAGCTCTGGACAGTACTATGGCTACACCTTC.

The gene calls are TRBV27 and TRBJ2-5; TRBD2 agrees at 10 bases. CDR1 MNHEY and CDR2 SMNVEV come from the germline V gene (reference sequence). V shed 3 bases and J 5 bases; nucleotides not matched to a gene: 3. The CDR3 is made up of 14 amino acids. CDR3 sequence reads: CASSFETSGETQYF. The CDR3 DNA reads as TGTGCCAGCAGTTTCGAGACTAGCGGGGAGACCCAGTACTTC.

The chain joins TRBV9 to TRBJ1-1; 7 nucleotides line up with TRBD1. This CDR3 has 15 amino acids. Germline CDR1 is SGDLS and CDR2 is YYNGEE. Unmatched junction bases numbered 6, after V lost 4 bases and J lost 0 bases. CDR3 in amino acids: CASSTGQTMNTEAFF. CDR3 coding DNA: TGTGCCAGCAGCACGGGACAGACCATGAACACTGAAGCTTTCTTT.

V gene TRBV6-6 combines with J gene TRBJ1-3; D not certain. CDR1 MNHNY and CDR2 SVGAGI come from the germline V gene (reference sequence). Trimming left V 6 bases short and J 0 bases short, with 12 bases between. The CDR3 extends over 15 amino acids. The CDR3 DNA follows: TGTGCCAGCAGACCTCTATCCCTCTCTGGAAACACCATATATTTT. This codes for CASRPLSLSGNTIYF.

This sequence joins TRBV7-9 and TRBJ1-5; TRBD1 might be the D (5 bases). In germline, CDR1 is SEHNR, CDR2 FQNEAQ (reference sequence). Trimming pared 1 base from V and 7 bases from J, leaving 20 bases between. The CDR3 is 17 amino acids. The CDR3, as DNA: TGTGCCAGCAGCTTAGTAGGGGCAGGTCAAGACCAGCAGCCCCAGCATTTT. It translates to CASSLVGAGQDQQPQHF.

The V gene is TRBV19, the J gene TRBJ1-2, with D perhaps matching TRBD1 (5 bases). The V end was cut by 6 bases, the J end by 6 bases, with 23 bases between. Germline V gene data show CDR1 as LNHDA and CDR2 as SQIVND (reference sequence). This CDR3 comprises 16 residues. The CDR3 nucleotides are TGTGCCAGTAGCTTAGGGTATGTGCAGGGTAAGGATGGCTACACCTTC. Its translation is CASSLGYVQGKDGYTF.

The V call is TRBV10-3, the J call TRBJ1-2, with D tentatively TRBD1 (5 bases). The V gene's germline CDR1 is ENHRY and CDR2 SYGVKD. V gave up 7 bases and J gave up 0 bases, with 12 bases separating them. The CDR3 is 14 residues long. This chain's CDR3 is CAITAAGTNYGYTF. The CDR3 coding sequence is TGTGCCATCACGGCAGCAGGGACTAACTATGGCTACACCTTC.

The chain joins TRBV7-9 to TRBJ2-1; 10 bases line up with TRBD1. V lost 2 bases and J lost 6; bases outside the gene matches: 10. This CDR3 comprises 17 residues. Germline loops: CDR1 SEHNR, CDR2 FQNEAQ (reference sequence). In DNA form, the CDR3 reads TGTGCCAGCAGCTTAAGTTTGCGACAGGGGGCTTCCAATGAGCAGTTCTTC. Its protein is CASSLSLRQGASNEQFF.

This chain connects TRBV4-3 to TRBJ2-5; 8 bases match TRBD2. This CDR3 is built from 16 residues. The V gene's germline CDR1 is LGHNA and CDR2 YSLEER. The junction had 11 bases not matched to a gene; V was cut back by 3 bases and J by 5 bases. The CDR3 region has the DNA TGCGCCAGCAGCCACCAGGGACTAGGGGTAGGGGAGACCCAGTACTTC. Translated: CASSHQGLGVGETQYF.

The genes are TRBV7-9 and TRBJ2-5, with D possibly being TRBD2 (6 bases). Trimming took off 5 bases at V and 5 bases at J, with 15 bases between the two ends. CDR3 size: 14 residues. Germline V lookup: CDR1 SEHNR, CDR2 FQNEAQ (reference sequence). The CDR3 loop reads CASSPPSGEETQYF. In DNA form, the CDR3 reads TGTGCCAGCAGCCCCCCATCGGGGGAGGAGACCCAGTACTTC.

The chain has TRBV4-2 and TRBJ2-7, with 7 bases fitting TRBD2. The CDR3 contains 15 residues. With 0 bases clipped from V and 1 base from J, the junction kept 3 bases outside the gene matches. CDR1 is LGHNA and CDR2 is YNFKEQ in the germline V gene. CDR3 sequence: CASSQEGRGSYEQYF. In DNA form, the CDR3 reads TGTGCCAGCAGCCAAGAAGGGCGGGGGTCCTACGAGCAGTACTTC.

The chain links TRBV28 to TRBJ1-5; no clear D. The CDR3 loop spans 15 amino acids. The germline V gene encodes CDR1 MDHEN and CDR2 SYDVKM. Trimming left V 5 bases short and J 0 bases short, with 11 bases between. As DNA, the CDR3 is TGTGCCAGCAGTCCGAGGGAGTATAGCAATCAGCCCCAGCATTTT. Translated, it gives CASSPREYSNQPQHF.

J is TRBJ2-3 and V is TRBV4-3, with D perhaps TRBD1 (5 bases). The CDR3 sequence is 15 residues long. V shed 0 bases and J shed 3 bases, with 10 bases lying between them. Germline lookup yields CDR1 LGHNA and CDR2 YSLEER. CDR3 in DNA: TGCGCCAGCAGCCAAGATGCAGGGTCTACAGATACGCAGTATTTT. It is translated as CASSQDAGSTDTQYF.

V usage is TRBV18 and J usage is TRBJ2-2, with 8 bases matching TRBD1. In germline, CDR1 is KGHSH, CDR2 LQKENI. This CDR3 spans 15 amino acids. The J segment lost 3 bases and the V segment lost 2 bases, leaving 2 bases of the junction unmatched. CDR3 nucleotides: TGTGCCAGCTCACCAGTGGACAGGGACACCGGGGAGCTGTTTTTT. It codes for CASSPVDRDTGELFF.

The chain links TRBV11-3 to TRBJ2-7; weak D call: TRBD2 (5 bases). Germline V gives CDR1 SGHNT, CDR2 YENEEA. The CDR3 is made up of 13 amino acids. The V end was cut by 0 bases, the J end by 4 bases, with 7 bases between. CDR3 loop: CASSLDGKYEQYF. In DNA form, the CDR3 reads TGTGCCAGCAGCTTAGACGGGAAATACGAGCAGTACTTC.

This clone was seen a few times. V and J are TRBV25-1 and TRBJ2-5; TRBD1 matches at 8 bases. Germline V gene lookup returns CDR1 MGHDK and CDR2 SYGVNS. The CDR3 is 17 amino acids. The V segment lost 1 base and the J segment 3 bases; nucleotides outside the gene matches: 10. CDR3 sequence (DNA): TGTGCCAGCAGTGAATTTCAGGGGGCGACACCTGAAGAGACCCAGTACTTC. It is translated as CASSEFQGATPEETQYF.

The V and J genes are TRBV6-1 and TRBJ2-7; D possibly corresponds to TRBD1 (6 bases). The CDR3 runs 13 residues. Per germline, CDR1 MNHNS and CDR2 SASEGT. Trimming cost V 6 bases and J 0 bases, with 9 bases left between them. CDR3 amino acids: CASRDSLSYEQYF. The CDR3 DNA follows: TGTGCCAGCAGGGACAGTCTCTCCTACGAGCAGTACTTC.

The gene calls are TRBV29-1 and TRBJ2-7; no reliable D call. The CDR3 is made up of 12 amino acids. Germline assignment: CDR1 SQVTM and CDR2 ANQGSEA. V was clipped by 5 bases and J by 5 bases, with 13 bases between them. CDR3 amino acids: CSVRPRPDEQYF. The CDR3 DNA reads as TGCAGCGTTCGTCCCAGGCCGGACGAGCAGTACTTC.

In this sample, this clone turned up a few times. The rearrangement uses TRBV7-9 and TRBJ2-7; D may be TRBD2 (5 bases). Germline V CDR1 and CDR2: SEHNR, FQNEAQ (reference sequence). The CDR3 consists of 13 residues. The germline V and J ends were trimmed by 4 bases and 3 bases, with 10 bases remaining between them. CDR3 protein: CASSSRGSYEQYF. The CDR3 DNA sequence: TGTGCCAGCAGCTCCCGGGGTAGCTACGAGCAGTACTTC. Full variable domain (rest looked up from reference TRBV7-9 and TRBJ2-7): DTGVSQNPRHKITKRGQNVTFRCDPISEHNRLYWYRQTLGQGPEFLTYFQNEAQLEKSRLLSDRFSAERPKGSFSTLEIQRTEQGDSAMYLCASSSRGSYEQYFGPGTRLTVT.

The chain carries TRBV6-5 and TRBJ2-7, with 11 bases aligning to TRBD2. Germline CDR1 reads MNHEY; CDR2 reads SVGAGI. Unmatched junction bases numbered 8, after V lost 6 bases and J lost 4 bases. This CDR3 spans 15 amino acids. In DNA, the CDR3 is TGTGCCAGCAGCGACGGGACTAGCGGAATTTACGAGCAGTACTTC. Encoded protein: CASSDGTSGIYEQYF.

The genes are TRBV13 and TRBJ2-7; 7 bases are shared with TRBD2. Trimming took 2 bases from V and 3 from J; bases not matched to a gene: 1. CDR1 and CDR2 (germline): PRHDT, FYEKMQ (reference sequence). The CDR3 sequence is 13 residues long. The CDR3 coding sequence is TGTGCCAGCAGCTTACAGCGGGGCTACGAGCAGTACTTC. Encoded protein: CASSLQRGYEQYF.

CDR3: CASREGPPDTQYF. As DNA, the CDR3 is TGTGCCAGCAGGGAGGGTCCCCCAGATACGCAGTATTTT. The rearrangement joins TRBV7-9 to TRBJ2-3; the D gene is possibly TRBD2 (6 bases). Trimming took 6 bases from V and 4 from J, leaving 11 bases between them. Germline V CDR1 and CDR2: SEHNR, FQNEAQ (reference sequence). The CDR3 runs to 13 residues.

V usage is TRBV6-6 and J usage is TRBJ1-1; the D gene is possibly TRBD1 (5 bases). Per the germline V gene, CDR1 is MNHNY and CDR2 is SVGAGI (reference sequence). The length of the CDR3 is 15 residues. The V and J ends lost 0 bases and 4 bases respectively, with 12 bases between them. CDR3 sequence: CASSYSKRGGTEAFF. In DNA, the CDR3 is TGTGCCAGCAGTTACTCGAAGCGGGGGGGCACTGAAGCTTTCTTT.

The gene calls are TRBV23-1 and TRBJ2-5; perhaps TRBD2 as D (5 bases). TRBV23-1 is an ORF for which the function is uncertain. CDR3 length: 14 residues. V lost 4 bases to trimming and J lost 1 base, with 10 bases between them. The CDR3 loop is CASSLWGAQETQYF. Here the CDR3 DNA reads TGCGCCAGCAGTCTATGGGGAGCCCAAGAGACCCAGTACTTC.

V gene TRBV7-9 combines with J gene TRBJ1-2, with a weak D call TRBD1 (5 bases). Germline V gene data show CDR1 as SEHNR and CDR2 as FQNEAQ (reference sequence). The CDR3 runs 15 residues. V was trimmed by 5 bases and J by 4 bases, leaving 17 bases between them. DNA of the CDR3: TGTGCCAGCAGCCCCGGGGGGATAGAGGGCTATGGCTACACCTTC. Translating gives CASSPGGIEGYGYTF.